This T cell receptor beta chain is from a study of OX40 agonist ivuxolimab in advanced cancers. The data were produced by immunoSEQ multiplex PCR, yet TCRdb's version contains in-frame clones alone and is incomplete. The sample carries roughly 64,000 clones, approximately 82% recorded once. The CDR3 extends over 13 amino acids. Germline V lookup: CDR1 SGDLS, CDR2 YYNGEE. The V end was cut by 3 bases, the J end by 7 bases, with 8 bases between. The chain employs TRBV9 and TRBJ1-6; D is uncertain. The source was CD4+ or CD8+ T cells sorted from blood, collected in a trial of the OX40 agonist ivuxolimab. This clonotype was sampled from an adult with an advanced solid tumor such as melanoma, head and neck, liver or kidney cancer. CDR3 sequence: CASSAEFNSPLHF. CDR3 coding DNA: TGTGCCAGCAGCGCCGAATTCAATTCACCCCTCCACTTT.